A single sample is the source of the 18 T cell receptor beta chains below, sequenced in a study of human T cells and chemical hapten exposure. Indicated time point: healthy volunteer bleed at 2 weeks. Total RNA was extracted from unfractionated whole blood. TCRdb re-analysed the RACE reads in MiXCR, keeping a single row per CDR3 protein. The sample holds 130,000 or so distinct CDR3 sequences; around 8.2% are singletons and the top ten take about 1.8%. Sequenced material: whole blood. The receptors shown here come from a male donor in good health. Some clones in this sample may be carry-over from other donors' samples.

The V call is TRBV5-1, the J call TRBJ1-6, with 7 bases that match TRBD1. V gave up 7 bases and J gave up 4 bases; unmatched junction bases: 8. Germline-derived CDR1 and CDR2 are SGHRS and YFSETQ. There are 15 residues in the CDR3. The DNA of the CDR3 is TGCGCCAGCCAACAGGGGCAGCCTTATAATTCACCCCTCCACTTT. This gives the protein CASQQGQPYNSPLHF.

This clonotype showed up just a few times. The chain carries TRBV24-1 and TRBJ2-3; TRBD1 might be the D (7 bases). Trimming pared 5 bases from V and 3 bases from J, leaving 20 bases between. Germline V gene lookup returns CDR1 KGHDR and CDR2 SFDVKD. The CDR3 contains 17 residues. This chain's CDR3 is CATSGPGPRGATDTQYF. In DNA form, the CDR3 reads TGTGCCACCAGTGGCCCGGGCCCCAGGGGGGCTACAGATACGCAGTATTTT.

This clonotype was seen only a few times. This chain links TRBV11-3 with TRBJ2-1, with 11 bases aligning to TRBD1. CDR1 is SGHNT, CDR2 YENEEA, per germline. The ends lost 2 bases at V and 5 bases at J; junction bases unmatched: 5. This CDR3 is 16 amino acids long. The CDR3 loop is CASSLSPGQGDNEQFF. For the CDR3, the DNA is TGTGCCAGCAGCTTAAGCCCGGGACAGGGGGACAATGAGCAGTTCTTC.

A few counts support this clonotype. The chain couples TRBV7-9 to TRBJ2-6; D not resolved. Trimming removed 5 bases from V and 0 bases from J, with 11 bases in between. The CDR3 is 16 residues long. Germline CDR1 and CDR2: SEHNR and FQNEAQ (reference sequence). The CDR3 spells CASSPKSTSGANVLTF. The CDR3 bases are TGTGCCAGCAGCCCGAAGAGCACCTCTGGGGCCAACGTCCTGACTTTC.

This clonotype was detected ten times or more. The chain is built from TRBV4-1 and TRBJ2-3; 11 bases fit TRBD1. The CDR3 contains 19 residues. The germline gives CDR1 MGHRA, CDR2 YSYEKL. V trimming: 1 base; J trimming: 6 bases; junction bases outside the gene matches: 15. For the CDR3, the DNA is TGCGCCAGCAGCCAAGGACGGGATGGGACAGGGGGGGAGTCGGATACGCAGTATTTT. Its protein is CASSQGRDGTGGESDTQYF.

In its sample, this clonotype was seen many times. V usage is TRBV9 and J usage is TRBJ2-5; D remains unclear. Trimming stripped 4 bases from V and 1 base from J, with 11 bases between. CDR3 length: 14 residues. CDR1 and CDR2 (germline): SGDLS, YYNGEE. The DNA of the CDR3 is TGTGCCAGCAGCCAGTGGGGTGGCCAAGAGACCCAGTACTTC. As protein: CASSQWGGQETQYF. Variable domain in full (rest from reference TRBV9 and TRBJ2-5): DSGVTQTPKHLITATGQRVTLRCSPRSGDLSVYWYQQSLDQGLQFLIQYYNGEERAKGNILERFSAQQFPDLHSELNLSSLELGDSALYFCASSQWGGQETQYFGPGTRLLVL.

This rearrangement joins TRBV3-1 to TRBJ2-5; tentatively, D is TRBD1 or TRBD2 (5 bases each). Germline CDR1 reads LGHDT; CDR2 reads YNNKEL (reference sequence). CDR3 length: 14 residues. The V end lost 0 bases, the J end lost 7 bases, and 12 bases lay between the germline ends. CDR3 amino acids: CASSQEGAGVTQYF. The CDR3 nucleotides are TGTGCCAGCAGCCAAGAAGGGGCCGGGGTGACCCAGTACTTC.

This clonotype showed up just once. V is TRBV6-5 and J is TRBJ1-5, with D perhaps matching TRBD1 (5 bases). The CDR3 has 13 residues. The germline V and J ends were trimmed by 6 bases and 5 bases, with 11 bases remaining between them. Germline CDR1 reads MNHEY; CDR2 reads SVGAGI. The CDR3 loop is CASRQGEDQPQHF. For the CDR3, the DNA is TGTGCCAGCAGACAAGGGGAGGATCAGCCCCAGCATTTT.

Ten or more counts support this clonotype. CDR3 coding DNA: TGCAGTGCTAGAGATCTGACTGCCTACGAGCAGTACTTC. This translates into CSARDLTAYEQYF. The chain combines TRBV20-1 with TRBJ2-7; no firm D call. This CDR3 is built from 13 residues. V gave up 0 bases and J gave up 2 bases, with 8 bases separating them. Per the germline V gene, CDR1 is DFQATT and CDR2 is SNEGSKA (reference sequence).

The chain links TRBV7-2 to TRBJ2-5, with 7 positions matching TRBD1. Germline values: CDR1 SGHTA, CDR2 FQGNSA. The CDR3 consists of 14 residues. J was trimmed by 5 bases and V by 5 bases; bases with no gene match: 8. The CDR3 reads CASSPTTRGETQYF. CDR3 sequence (DNA): TGTGCCAGCAGCCCGACGACCAGGGGGGAGACCCAGTACTTC.

This clonotype was detected only a few times. The rearrangement links TRBV28 to TRBJ2-5; D remains unclear. This CDR3 is 14 amino acids long. V was cut by 6 bases and J by 2 bases, with 13 bases left in between. In germline, CDR1 is MDHEN, CDR2 SYDVKM. CDR3 amino acids: CASSLGRRQETQYF. The CDR3 DNA reads as TGTGCCAGCAGCCTTGGTCGGCGACAAGAGACCCAGTACTTC.

The J gene is TRBJ1-1, the V gene TRBV25-1, with TRBD1 matching 9 bases. J gave up 1 base and V 4 bases, and 7 bases lay outside the gene matches. In germline, CDR1 is MGHDK, CDR2 SYGVNS. This CDR3 has 16 amino acids. Here the CDR3 DNA reads TGTGCCAGCAGTGCGTTTGGGACAGGGACGAACACTGAAGCTTTCTTT. It encodes CASSAFGTGTNTEAFF.

V gene TRBV10-3 combines with J gene TRBJ2-3; either TRBD1 or TRBD2 may supply D (6 bases each). This CDR3 spans 15 amino acids. Germline V lookup: CDR1 ENHRY, CDR2 SYGVKD. Trimming removed 0 bases at V and 1 base at J, with 8 bases between. The chain's CDR3 is CAISESRGGTDTQYF. The DNA of the CDR3 is TGTGCCATCAGTGAGTCGAGGGGGGGCACAGATACGCAGTATTTT.

This clonotype was seen ten or more times. The J gene is TRBJ2-3, the V gene TRBV7-6, with D hard to call. CDR1 SGHVS and CDR2 FNYEAQ come from the germline V gene. CDR3 size: 15 residues. V was cut by 2 bases and J by 3 bases, with 12 bases left in between. CDR3 protein: CASSLQPDGTDTQYF. Here the CDR3 DNA reads TGTGCCAGCAGCTTACAGCCCGATGGGACAGATACGCAGTATTTT.

In this sample, this clonotype turned up a few times. V is TRBV7-9 and J is TRBJ2-3; unclear D gene. V was cut by 5 bases and J by 5 bases, with 11 bases left in between. Germline CDR1 and CDR2: SEHNR and FQNEAQ (reference sequence). This CDR3 is built from 13 residues. CDR3 residues: CASSLDRGDTQYF. The CDR3 DNA reads TGTGCCAGCAGCCTCGACCGAGGAGATACGCAGTATTTT.

This chain links TRBV27 with TRBJ1-2; 8 bases match TRBD1. Germline CDR1 MNHEY, CDR2 SMNVEV (reference sequence). This CDR3 comprises 15 residues. Trimming took 4 bases from V and 5 from J; bases not matched to a gene: 9. CDR3 amino acids: CASSSRGQGVYGYTF. The CDR3 DNA reads TGTGCCAGCAGTTCCCGCGGACAGGGAGTGTATGGCTACACCTTC.

This clonotype was observed a few times. This chain connects TRBV13 to TRBJ2-1; D remains unclear. V dropped 4 bases and J dropped 6 bases, with 13 bases sitting between them. Per germline, CDR1 PRHDT and CDR2 FYEKMQ (reference sequence). The CDR3 consists of 14 residues. The CDR3 region is CASSCSQERNEQFF. In DNA form, the CDR3 reads TGTGCCAGCAGCTGTAGTCAGGAGCGCAATGAGCAGTTCTTC.

About this clonotype: The conserved phenylalanine or tryptophan normally closing the CDR3 is absent here, so this likely arose from a read error. The chain joins TRBV5-4 to TRBJ1-2; TRBD1 agrees at 8 bases. The J segment lost 1 base and the V segment lost 0 bases, leaving 20 bases of the junction unmatched. This CDR3 is built from 21 residues. CDR1 is SGHNT and CDR2 is YYREEE in the germline V gene (reference sequence). The CDR3 DNA follows: TGTGCCAGCAGCTTGGGCCCTCGTTGGGGTCGGACAGGGATTAATAACTATGGCTACACCCTC. Amino acids: CASSLGPRWGRTGINNYGYTL.